The TCR beta chain under discussion was sequenced for a study of human T cells and chemical hapten exposure. Study details: During the approximately 24-week study period, patients had diphenylcyclopropenone applied to the scalp every week. A mostly female patient group had alopecia areata, totalis or universalis.

General observations from the study: After DPC sensitization, TCRs above 1 in 1000 frequency showed no change.

This clonotype was counted ten times or more. Its target is not known. Time point defined: patch test 2, 6 weeks after DPC sensitization. Treatment: therapeutic diphenylcyclopropenone sensitization with weekly scalp DPC. During construction of the library, unique molecular identifiers were attached to individual cDNA molecules for quantitative, reproducible TCR counting. Each CDR3 protein gets one entry after TCRdb re-called the RACE reads with MiXCR. The table includes roughly 380,000 distinct CDR3 sequences, more than 5% detected once. The V gene's germline CDR1 is SGHRS and CDR2 YFSETQ. V shed 0 bases, J shed 4 bases, and the junction held 5 bases outside the gene matches. The CDR3 loop spans 15 amino acids.

The material sequenced was whole blood, taken in connection with sensitization to the hapten diphenylcyclopropenone (DPC). The sequence came from a woman younger than 30 with alopecia areata. Some clones in this sample may be carry-over from other donors' samples. The V call is TRBV5-1, the J call TRBJ1-2; 8 positions agree with TRBD1. CDR3 protein: CASSLEGGQVYGYTF. CDR3 bases: TGCGCCAGCAGCTTGGAAGGGGGACAGGTCTATGGCTACACCTTC.